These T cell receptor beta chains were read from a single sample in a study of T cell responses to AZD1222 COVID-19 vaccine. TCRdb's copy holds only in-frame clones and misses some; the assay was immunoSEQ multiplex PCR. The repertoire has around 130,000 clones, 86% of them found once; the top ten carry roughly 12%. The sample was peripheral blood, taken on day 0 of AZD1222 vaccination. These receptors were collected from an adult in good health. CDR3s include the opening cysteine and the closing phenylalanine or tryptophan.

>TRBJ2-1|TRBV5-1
CASSSDSYNEQFF
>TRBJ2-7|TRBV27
CASSLRGDGYEQYF
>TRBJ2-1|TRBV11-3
CASSERGDEQFF
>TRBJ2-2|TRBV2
CASNRAGTGELFF
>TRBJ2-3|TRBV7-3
CASSLIPEADTQYF
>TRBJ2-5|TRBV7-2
CASSSRLAGEETQYF
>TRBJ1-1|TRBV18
CASSPFGTGLNTEAFF
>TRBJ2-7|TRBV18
CASSPPGAGGPPYEQYF
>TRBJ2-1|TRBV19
CASSLRDKDNEQFF
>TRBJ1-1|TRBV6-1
CASRETVNTEAFF
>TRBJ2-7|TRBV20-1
CSASYGGSYEQYF
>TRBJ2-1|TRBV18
CASSPGTGYNEQFF